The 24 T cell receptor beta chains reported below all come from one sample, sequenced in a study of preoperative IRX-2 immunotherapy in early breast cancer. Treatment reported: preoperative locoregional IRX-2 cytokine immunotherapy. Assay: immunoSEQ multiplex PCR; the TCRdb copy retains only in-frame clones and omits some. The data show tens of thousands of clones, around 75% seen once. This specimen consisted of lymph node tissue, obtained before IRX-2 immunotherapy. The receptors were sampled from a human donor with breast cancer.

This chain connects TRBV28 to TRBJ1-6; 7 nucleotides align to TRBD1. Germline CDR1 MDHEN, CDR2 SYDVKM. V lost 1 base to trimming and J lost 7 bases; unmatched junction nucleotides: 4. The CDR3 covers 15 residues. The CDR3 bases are TGTGCCAGCAGTTTATCCGACAGGGCGAATTCACCCCTCCACTTT. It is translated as CASSLSDRANSPLHF.

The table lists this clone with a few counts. In DNA, the CDR3 is TGTGCCAGCAGCCGAGGGGGGGCCGACAGCTTCTCTGGAAACACCATATATTTT. This codes for CASSRGGADSFSGNTIYF. The rearrangement links TRBV6-8 to TRBJ1-3, with D tentatively TRBD1 (6 bases). The CDR3 is made up of 18 amino acids. Germline assignment: CDR1 MNHGY and CDR2 SAAAGT. V was clipped by 6 bases and J by 0 bases, with 21 bases between them.

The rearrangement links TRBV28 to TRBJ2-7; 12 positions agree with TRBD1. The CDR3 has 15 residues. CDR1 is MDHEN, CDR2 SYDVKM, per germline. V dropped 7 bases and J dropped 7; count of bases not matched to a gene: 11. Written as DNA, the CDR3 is TGTGCCAGCACTCCGGCGGGACAGGGGGCATTGGAGCAGTACTTC. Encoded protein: CASTPAGQGALEQYF.

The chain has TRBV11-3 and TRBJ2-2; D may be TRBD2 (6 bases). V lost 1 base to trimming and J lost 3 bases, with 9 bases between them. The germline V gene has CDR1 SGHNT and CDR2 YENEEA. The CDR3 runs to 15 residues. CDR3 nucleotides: TGTGCCAGCAGCTTAGGGAGGGGATACACCGGGGAGCTGTTTTTT. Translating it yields CASSLGRGYTGELFF. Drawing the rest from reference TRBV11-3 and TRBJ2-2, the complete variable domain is EAGVVQSPRYKIIEKKQPVAFWCNPISGHNTLYWYLQNLGQGPELLIRYENEEAVDDSQLPKDRFSAERLKGVDSTLKIQPAELGDSAVYLCASSLGRGYTGELFFGEGSRLTVL.

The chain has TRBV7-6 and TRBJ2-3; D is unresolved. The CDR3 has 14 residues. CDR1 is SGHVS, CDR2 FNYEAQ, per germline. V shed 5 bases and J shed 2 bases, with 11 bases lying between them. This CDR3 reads CASSRPPLTDTQYF. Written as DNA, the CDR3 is TGTGCCAGCAGCCGGCCACCCCTCACAGATACGCAGTATTTT.

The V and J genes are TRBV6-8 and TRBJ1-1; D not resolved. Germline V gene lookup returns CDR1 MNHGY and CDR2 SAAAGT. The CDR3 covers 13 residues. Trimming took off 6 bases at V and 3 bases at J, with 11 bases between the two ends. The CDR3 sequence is CASSVDPYTEAFF. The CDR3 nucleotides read TGTGCCAGCAGCGTCGACCCTTACACTGAAGCTTTCTTT.

The CDR3 DNA reads TGTGCCAGCAGCTGGGACAGAAATGAAAAACTGTTTTTT. Translation: CASSWDRNEKLFF. The V gene is TRBV7-4, the J gene TRBJ1-4; TRBD1 matches 7 bases. The CDR3 runs 13 residues. Germline-derived CDR1 and CDR2 are SGHVT and SQSDAQ. V gave up 4 bases and J gave up 5 bases; unmatched junction bases: 1.

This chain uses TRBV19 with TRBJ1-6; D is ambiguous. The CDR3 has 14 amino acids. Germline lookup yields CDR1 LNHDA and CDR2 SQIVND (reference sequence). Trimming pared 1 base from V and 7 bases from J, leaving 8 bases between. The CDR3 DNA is TGTGCCAGTAGTATAGTTCATGGGAATTCACCCCTCCACTTT. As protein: CASSIVHGNSPLHF.

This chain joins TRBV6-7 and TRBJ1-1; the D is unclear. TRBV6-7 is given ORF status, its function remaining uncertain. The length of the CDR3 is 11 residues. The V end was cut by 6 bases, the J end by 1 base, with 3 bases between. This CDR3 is CASRENTEAFF. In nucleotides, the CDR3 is TGTGCCAGCAGAGAGAACACTGAAGCTTTCTTT.

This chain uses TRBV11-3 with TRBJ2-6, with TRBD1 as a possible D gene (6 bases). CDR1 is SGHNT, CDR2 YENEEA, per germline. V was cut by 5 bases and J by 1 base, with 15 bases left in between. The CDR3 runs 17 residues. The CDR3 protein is CASSRGGRTSGANVLTF. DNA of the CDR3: TGTGCCAGCAGCCGAGGGGGAAGGACTTCTGGGGCCAACGTCCTGACTTTC.

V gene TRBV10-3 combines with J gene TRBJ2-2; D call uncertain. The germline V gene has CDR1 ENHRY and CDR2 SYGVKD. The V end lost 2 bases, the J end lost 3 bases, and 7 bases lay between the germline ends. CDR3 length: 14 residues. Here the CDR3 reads CAISENGYTGELFF. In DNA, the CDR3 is TGTGCCATCAGTGAGAATGGGTACACCGGGGAGCTGTTTTTT.

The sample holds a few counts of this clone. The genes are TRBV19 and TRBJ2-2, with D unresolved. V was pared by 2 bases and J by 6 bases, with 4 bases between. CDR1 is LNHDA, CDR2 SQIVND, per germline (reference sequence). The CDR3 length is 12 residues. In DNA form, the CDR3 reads TGTGCCAGTAGTATAACGTCCGGGGAGCTGTTTTTT. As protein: CASSITSGELFF.

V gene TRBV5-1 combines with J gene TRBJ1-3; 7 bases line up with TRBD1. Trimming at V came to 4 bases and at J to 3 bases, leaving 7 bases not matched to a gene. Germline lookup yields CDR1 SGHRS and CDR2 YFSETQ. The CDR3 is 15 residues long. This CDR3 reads CASSLGTELGNTIYF. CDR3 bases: TGCGCCAGCAGCCTGGGGACAGAGCTTGGAAACACCATATATTTT.

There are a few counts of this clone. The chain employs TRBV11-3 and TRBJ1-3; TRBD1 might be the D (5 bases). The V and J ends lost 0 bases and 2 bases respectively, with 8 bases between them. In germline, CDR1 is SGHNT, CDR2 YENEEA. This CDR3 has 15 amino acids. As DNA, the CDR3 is TGTGCCAGCAGCTTAGACGGGGGAACTGGAAACACCATATATTTT. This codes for CASSLDGGTGNTIYF.

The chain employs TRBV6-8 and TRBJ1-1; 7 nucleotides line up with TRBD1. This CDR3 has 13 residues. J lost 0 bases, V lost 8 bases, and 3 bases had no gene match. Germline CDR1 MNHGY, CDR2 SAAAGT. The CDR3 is CASRDRVNTEAFF. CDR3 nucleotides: TGTGCCAGCCGGGACAGAGTGAACACTGAAGCTTTCTTT.

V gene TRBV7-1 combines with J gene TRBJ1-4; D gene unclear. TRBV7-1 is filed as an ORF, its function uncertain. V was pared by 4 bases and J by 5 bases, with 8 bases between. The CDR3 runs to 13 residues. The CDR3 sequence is CASSLVGNEKLFF. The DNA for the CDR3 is TGTGCCAGCAGCTTAGTGGGGAATGAAAAACTGTTTTTT.

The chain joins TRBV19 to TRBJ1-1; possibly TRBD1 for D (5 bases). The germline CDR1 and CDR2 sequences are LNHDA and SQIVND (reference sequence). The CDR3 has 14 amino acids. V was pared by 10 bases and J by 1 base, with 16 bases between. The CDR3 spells CAIRRRGENTEAFF. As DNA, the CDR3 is TGTGCCATACGCCGGCGGGGGGAGAACACTGAAGCTTTCTTT.

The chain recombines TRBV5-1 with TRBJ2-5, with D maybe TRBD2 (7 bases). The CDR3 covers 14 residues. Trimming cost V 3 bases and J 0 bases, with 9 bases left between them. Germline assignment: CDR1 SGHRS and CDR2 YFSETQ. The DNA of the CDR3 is TGCGCCAGCAGCTCCGGGGGGCACCAAGAGACCCAGTACTTC. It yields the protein CASSSGGHQETQYF.

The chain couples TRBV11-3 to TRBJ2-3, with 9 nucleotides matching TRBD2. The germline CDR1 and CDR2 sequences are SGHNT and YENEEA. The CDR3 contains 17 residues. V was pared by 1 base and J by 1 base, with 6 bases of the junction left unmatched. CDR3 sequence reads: CASSLGGGAFGTDTQYF. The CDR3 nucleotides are TGTGCCAGCAGCTTAGGCGGGGGGGCTTTCGGCACAGATACGCAGTATTTT.

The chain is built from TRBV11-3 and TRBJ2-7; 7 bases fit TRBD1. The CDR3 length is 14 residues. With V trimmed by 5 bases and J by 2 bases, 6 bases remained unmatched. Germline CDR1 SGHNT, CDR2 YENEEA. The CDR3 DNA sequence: TGTGCCAGCAGCCTACAGGGGTCAGCCTACGAGCAGTACTTC. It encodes CASSLQGSAYEQYF.

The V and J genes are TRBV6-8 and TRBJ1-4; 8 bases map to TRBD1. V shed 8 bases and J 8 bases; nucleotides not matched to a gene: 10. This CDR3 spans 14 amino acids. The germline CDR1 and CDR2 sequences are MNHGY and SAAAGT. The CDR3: CASGDRSGEEKLFF. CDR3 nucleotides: TGTGCCAGCGGGGACAGGTCTGGCGAAGAAAAACTGTTTTTT.

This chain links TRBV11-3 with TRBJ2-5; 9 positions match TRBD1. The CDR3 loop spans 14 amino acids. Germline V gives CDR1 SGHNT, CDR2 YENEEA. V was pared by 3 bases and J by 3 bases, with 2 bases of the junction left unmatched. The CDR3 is CASSLGQGKETQYF. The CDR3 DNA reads TGTGCCAGCAGCTTGGGACAGGGTAAAGAGACCCAGTACTTC.

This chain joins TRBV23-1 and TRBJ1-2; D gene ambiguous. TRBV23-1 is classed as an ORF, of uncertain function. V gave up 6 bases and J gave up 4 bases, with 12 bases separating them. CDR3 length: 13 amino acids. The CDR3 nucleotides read TGCGCCAGCAGCTTAGTTCCCGTCTATGGCTACACCTTC. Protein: CASSLVPVYGYTF.

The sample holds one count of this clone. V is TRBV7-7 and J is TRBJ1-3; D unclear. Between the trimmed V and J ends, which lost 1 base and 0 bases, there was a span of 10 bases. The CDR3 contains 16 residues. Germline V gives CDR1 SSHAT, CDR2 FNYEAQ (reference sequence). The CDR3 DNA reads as TGTGCCAGCAGCTTAGGCAGACCGATCTCTGGAAACACCATATATTTT. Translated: CASSLGRPISGNTIYF.